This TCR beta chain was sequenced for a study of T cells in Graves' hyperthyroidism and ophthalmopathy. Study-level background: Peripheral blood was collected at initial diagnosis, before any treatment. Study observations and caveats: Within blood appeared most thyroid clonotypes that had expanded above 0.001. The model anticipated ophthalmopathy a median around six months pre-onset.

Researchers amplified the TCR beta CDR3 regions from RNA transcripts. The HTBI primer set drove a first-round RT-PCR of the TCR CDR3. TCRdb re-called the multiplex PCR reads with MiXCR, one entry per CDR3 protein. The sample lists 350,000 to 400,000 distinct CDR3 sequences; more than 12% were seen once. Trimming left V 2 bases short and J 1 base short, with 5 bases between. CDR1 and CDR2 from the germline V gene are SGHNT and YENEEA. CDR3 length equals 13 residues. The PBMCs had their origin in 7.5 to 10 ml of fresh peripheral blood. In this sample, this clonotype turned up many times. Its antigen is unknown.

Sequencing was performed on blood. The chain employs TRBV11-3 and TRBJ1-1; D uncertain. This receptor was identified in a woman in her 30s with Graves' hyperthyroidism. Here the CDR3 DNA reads TGTGCCAGCAGCTTACAGGCGAACACTGAAGCTTTCTTT. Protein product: CASSLQANTEAFF.